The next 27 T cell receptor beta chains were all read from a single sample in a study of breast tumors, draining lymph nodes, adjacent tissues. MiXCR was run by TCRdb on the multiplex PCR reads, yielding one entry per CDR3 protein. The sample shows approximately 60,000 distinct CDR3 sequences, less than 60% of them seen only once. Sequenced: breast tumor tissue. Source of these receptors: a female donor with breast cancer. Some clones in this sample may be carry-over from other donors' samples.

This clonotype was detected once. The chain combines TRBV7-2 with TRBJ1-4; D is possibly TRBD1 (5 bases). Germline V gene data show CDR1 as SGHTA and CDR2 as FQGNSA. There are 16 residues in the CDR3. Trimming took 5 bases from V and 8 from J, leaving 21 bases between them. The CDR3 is CASSLQQRLWDEKLFF. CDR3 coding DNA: TGTGCCAGCAGCCTACAGCAACGGTTGTGGGACGAAAAACTGTTTTTT.

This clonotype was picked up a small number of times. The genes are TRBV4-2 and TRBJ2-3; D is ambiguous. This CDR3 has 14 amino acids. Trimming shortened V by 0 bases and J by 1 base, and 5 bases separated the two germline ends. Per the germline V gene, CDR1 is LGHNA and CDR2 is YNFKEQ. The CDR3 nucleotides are TGTGCCAGCAGCCAAGATGAGGGCACAGATACGCAGTATTTT. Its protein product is CASSQDEGTDTQYF.

The CDR3 here is CASSPGQGLNQPQHF. For the CDR3, the DNA is TGTGCCAGCAGTCCGGGACAGGGGCTCAATCAGCCCCAGCATTTT. The chain combines TRBV12-3 or TRBV12-4 with TRBJ1-5; 10 bases match TRBD1. The CDR3 extends over 15 amino acids. The V segment lost 5 bases and the J segment 3 bases; nucleotides outside the gene matches: 4.

The CDR3 here is CSARVSGMGGGGNQPQHF. In nucleotides, the CDR3 is TGCAGTGCTAGAGTCAGTGGTATGGGAGGAGGGGGCAATCAGCCCCAGCATTTT. V gene TRBV20-1 combines with J gene TRBJ1-5, with D perhaps TRBD1 (5 bases). The CDR3 has 18 residues. V lost 1 base to trimming and J lost 2 bases, with 21 bases between them. CDR1 and CDR2 from the germline V gene are DFQATT and SNEGSKA (reference sequence).

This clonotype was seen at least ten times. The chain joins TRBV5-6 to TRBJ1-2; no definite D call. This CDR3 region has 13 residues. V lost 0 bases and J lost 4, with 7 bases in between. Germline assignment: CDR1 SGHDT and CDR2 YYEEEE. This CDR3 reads CASSLGGSYGYTF. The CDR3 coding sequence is TGTGCCAGCAGCTTGGGAGGTAGCTATGGCTACACCTTC.

The CDR3 loop is CASSVGVMGEGNYGYTF. CDR3 sequence (DNA): TGTGCCAGCAGCGTAGGGGTTATGGGGGAAGGCAACTATGGCTACACCTTC. The chain carries TRBV9 and TRBJ1-2; maybe TRBD1 (5 bases). Trimming took 0 bases from V and 2 from J, leaving 17 bases between them. Germline-derived CDR1 and CDR2 are SGDLS and YYNGEE. The CDR3 contains 17 residues.

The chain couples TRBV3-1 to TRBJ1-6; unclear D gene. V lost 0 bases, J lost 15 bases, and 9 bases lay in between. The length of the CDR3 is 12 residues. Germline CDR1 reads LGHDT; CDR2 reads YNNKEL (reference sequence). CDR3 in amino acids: CASSQDTRFLHF. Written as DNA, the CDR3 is TGTGCCAGCAGCCAAGATACCAGGTTCCTCCACTTT.

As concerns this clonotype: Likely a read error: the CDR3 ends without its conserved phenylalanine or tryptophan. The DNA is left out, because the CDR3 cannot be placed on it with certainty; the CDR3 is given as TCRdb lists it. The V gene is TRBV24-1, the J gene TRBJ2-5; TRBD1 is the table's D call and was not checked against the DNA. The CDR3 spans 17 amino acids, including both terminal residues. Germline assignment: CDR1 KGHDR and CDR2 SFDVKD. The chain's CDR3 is CATSDRNRGGDSKTQSS.

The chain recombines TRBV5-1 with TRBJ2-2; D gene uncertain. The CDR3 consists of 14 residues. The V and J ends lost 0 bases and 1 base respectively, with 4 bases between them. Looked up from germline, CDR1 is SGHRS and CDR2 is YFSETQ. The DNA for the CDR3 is TGCGCCAGCAGCTTGGACAGGAACACCGGGGAGCTGTTTTTT. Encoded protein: CASSLDRNTGELFF.

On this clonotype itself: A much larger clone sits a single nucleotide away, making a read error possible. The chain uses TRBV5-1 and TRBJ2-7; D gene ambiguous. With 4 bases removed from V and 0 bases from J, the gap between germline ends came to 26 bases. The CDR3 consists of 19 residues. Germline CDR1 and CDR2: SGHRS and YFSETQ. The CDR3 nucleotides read TGCGCCAGCAGCCTTGTGTGGGGATGGAACAAAAATGCCTCCTACGAGCAGTACTTC. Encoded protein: CASSLVWGWNKNASYEQYF.

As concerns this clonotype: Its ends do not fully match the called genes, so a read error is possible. The CDR3 coding sequence is TGTGCCAGCGGCCATAAGGGACAGGCGAGTTCACACCTCCACTTT. Protein: CASGHKGQASSHLHF. V is TRBV4-2 and J is TRBJ1-6; 8 bases fit TRBD1. The germline V gene encodes CDR1 LGHNA and CDR2 YNFKEQ. This CDR3 is built from 15 residues.

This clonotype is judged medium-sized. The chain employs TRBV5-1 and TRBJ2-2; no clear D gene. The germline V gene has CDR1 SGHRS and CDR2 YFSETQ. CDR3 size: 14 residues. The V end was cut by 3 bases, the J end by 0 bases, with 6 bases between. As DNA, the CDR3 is TGCGCCAGCAGCTCCACAACGAACACCGGGGAGCTGTTTTTT. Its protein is CASSSTTNTGELFF.

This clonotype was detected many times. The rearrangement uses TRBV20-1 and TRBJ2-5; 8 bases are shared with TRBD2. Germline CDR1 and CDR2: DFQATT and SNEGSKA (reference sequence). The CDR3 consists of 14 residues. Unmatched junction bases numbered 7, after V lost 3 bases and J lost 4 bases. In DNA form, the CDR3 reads TGCAGTGCTAGGGACCGGACTAGCCCAGAGACCCAGTACTTC. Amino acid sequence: CSARDRTSPETQYF.

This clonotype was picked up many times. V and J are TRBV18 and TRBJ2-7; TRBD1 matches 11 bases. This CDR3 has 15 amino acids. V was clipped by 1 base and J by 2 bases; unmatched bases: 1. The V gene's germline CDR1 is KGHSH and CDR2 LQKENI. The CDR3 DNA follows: TGTGCCAGCTCACCACGGGGACAGGGGGCCTACGAGCAGTACTTC. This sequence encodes CASSPRGQGAYEQYF.

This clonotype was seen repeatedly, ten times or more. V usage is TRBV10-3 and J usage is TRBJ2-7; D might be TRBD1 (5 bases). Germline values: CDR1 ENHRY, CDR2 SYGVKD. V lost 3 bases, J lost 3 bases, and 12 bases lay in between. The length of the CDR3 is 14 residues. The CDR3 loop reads CAISDRVSHYEQYF. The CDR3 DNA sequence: TGTGCCATCAGTGACAGGGTATCACACTACGAGCAGTACTTC.

The CDR3 reads CASSFAGGSTDTQYF. The CDR3 DNA sequence: TGTGCCAGCAGCTTTGCAGGCGGGAGTACAGATACGCAGTATTTT. The chain employs TRBV11-2 and TRBJ2-3, with 7 bases aligning to TRBD2. There are 15 residues in the CDR3. V lost 3 bases, J lost 3 bases, and 6 bases stayed unmatched. CDR1 is SGHAT, CDR2 FQNNGV, per germline.

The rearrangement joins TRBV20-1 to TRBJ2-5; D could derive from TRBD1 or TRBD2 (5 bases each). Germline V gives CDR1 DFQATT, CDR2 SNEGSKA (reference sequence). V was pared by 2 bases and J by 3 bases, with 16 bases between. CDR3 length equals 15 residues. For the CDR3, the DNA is TGCAGTGCTAGACCCTTTGGGGCTAGCAAAGAGACCCAGTACTTC. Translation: CSARPFGASKETQYF.

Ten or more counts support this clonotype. Here the CDR3 DNA reads TGTGCCAGCAGCCACCCAGGGGGCGGTCGAAATTCACCCCTCCACTTT. Its protein is CASSHPGGGRNSPLHF. The chain employs TRBV3-1 and TRBJ1-6; 8 bases fit TRBD1. With V trimmed by 3 bases and J by 7 bases, 8 bases remained unmatched. The CDR3 is 16 residues long. Germline V gives CDR1 LGHDT, CDR2 YNNKEL (reference sequence).

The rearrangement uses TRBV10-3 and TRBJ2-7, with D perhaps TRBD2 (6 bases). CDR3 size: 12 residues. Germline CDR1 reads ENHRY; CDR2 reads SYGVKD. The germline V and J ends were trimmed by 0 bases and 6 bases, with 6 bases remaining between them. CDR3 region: CAISESTSEQYF. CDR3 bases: TGTGCCATCAGTGAGTCGACTAGCGAGCAGTACTTC.

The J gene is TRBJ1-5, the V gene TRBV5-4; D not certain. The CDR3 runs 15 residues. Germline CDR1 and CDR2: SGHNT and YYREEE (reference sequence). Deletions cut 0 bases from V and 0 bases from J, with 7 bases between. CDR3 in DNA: TGTGCCAGCAGCTTGGATCCGCTTAGCAATCAGCCCCAGCATTTT. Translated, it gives CASSLDPLSNQPQHF.

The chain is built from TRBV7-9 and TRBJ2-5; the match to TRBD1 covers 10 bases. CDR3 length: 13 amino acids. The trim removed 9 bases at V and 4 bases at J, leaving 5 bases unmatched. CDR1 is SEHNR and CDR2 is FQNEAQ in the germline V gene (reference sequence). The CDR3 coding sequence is TGTGCCAGTAGTGGACAGGGGGGAGAGACCCAGTACTTC. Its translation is CASSGQGGETQYF.

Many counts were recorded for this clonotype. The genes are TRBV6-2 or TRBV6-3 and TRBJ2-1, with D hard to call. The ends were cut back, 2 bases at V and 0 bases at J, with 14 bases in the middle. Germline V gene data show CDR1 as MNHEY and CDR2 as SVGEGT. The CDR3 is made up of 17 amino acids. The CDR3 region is CASSYPGAPSSYNEQFF. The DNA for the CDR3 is TGTGCCAGCAGTTACCCCGGAGCGCCCAGCTCCTACAATGAGCAGTTCTTC.

The CDR3 reads CASSYKRETQYF. In nucleotides, the CDR3 is TGTGCCAGCAGTTACAAACGGGAGACCCAGTACTTC. V gene TRBV6-5 combines with J gene TRBJ2-5; D is unclear. V lost 2 bases to trimming and J lost 5 bases, with 6 bases between them. The CDR3 contains 12 residues. CDR1 and CDR2 (germline): MNHEY, SVGAGI.

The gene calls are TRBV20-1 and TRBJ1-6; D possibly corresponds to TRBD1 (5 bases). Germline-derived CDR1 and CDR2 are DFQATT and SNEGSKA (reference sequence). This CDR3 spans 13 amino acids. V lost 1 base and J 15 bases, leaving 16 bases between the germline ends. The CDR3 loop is CSARVQTGGLLHF. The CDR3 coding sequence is TGCAGTGCTAGAGTTCAGACCGGGGGACTCCTCCACTTT.

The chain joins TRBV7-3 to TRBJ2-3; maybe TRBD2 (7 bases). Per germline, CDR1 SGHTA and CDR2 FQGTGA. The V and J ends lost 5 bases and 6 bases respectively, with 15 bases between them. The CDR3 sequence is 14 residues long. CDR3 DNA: TGTGCCAGCAGCCAGAAACGGGGGGCCGATACGCAGTATTTT. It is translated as CASSQKRGADTQYF.

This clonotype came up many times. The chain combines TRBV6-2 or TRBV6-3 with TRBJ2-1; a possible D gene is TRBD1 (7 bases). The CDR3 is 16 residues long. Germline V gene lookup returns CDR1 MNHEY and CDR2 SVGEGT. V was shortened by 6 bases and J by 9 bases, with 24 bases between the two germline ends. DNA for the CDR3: TGTGCCAGCAGCCGAAACCCCCCCGTTCAGGGGGGTGAGCAGTTCTTC. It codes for CASSRNPPVQGGEQFF.

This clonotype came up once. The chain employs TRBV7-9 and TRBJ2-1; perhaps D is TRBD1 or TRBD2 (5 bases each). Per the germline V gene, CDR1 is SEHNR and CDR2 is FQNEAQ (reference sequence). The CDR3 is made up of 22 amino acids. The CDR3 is CAAYLSPRVPRLPGRGDNEQFF. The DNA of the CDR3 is TGTGCAGCTTATCTCTCCCCTCGAGTCCCTAGGCTGCCCGGGCGAGGGGACAATGAGCAGTTCTTC.